These 16 T cell receptor beta chains originate from one sample sequenced in a study of PD-L1 blockade in urothelial cancer. The time point was: peripheral blood 6 weeks after treatment start. TCRdb's copy holds only in-frame clones and misses some; the assay was immunoSEQ multiplex PCR. This table holds 66,000 or so clones, about nine tenths found once. The starting material was PBMCs, obtained around atezolizumab (anti-PD-L1) treatment. The receptor set was obtained from a man aged 60-69 years with urothelial cancer.

V usage is TRBV6-5 and J usage is TRBJ1-6; D not certain. The CDR3 length is 15 residues. V was shortened by 2 bases and J by 7 bases, with 12 bases between the two germline ends. Germline values: CDR1 MNHEY, CDR2 SVGAGI. CDR3: CASSYEGLVNSPLHF. CDR3 nucleotides: TGTGCCAGCAGTTACGAGGGCCTGGTAAATTCACCCCTCCACTTT.

The chain joins TRBV28 to TRBJ1-2, with 10 bases identical to TRBD1. In germline, CDR1 is MDHEN, CDR2 SYDVKM. CDR3 length: 15 residues. V gave up 3 bases and J gave up 5 bases; unmatched junction bases: 6. Written as DNA, the CDR3 is TGTGCCAGCAGTTTGGGGACAGGGGCTACATATGGCTACACCTTC. This translates into CASSLGTGATYGYTF.

This chain links TRBV7-9 with TRBJ2-7; 11 bases are shared with TRBD2. The germline gives CDR1 SEHNR, CDR2 FQNEAQ (reference sequence). V shed 4 bases, J shed 6 bases, and the junction held 5 bases outside the gene matches. The CDR3 sequence is 14 residues long. Here the CDR3 DNA reads TGTGCCAGCAGCTCCCACGGACTAGCGGGCGAGCAGTACTTC. Encoded protein: CASSSHGLAGEQYF.

The chain employs TRBV27 and TRBJ2-1; 9 nucleotides agree with TRBD1. CDR1 and CDR2 from the germline V gene are MNHEY and SMNVEV (reference sequence). The CDR3 extends over 12 amino acids. J was trimmed by 14 bases and V by 5 bases; bases with no gene match: 7. The CDR3 coding sequence is TGTGCCAGCAGTCTTTTCGACAGGGGGGAGTTCTTC. Translated, it gives CASSLFDRGEFF.

This chain joins TRBV5-1 and TRBJ2-2; D is perhaps TRBD2 (6 bases). V was shortened by 0 bases and J by 4 bases, with 13 bases between the two germline ends. Germline-derived CDR1 and CDR2 are SGHRS and YFSETQ. The CDR3 sequence is 16 residues long. The CDR3 loop is CASSLAGGVPTGELFF. In nucleotides, the CDR3 is TGCGCCAGCAGCTTGGCCGGAGGGGTCCCCACCGGGGAGCTGTTTTTT. The whole variable domain, remainder taken from reference TRBV5-1 and TRBJ2-2, is KAGVTQTPRYLIKTRGQQVTLSCSPISGHRSVSWYQQTPGQGLQFLFEYFSETQRNKGNFPGRFSGRQFSNSRSEMNVSTLELGDSALYLCASSLAGGVPTGELFFGEGSRLTVL.

This clone appeared a few times. The chain joins TRBV6-1 to TRBJ1-2, with D unclear. CDR3 size: 12 residues. Per germline, CDR1 MNHNS and CDR2 SASEGT. Trimming removed 9 bases from V and 3 bases from J, with 11 bases in between. CDR3 sequence: CASTPGDYGYTF. For the CDR3, the DNA is TGTGCCAGTACACCCGGGGACTATGGCTACACCTTC.

The CDR3 sequence is CAIKTSARYNEQFF. The DNA of the CDR3 is TGTGCCATCAAAACCAGCGCCCGCTACAATGAGCAGTTCTTC. V gene TRBV28 combines with J gene TRBJ2-1; no firm D call. Germline CDR1 MDHEN, CDR2 SYDVKM. V lost 10 bases and J lost 3, with 16 bases in between. The CDR3 totals 14 residues.

The chain carries TRBV27 and TRBJ2-2, with 7 bases identical to TRBD2. The CDR3 runs to 16 residues. Germline V lookup: CDR1 MNHEY, CDR2 SMNVEV (reference sequence). V shed 6 bases and J 1 base; nucleotides not matched to a gene: 8. The CDR3, as DNA: TGTGCCAGCAGGCTATGGCCTAGCGGGAACACCGGGGAGCTGTTTTTT. This sequence encodes CASRLWPSGNTGELFF.

The V and J genes are TRBV9 and TRBJ2-7; D not resolved. The CDR3 is 13 amino acids. The germline V and J ends were trimmed by 4 bases and 2 bases, with 10 bases remaining between them. From germline, CDR1 is SGDLS and CDR2 YYNGEE. For the CDR3, the DNA is TGTGCCAGCAGCCTTTCCGGTACCTACGAGCAGTACTTC. Amino acid sequence: CASSLSGTYEQYF.

The chain's CDR3 is CASSNRDTHSNQPQHF. CDR3 bases: TGTGCCAGCAGTAACCGGGACACCCATAGCAATCAGCCCCAGCATTTT. This chain uses TRBV27 with TRBJ1-5; tentatively, D is TRBD1 (6 bases). This CDR3 comprises 16 residues. Looked up from germline, CDR1 is MNHEY and CDR2 is SMNVEV (reference sequence). The V end lost 5 bases, the J end lost 0 bases, and 14 bases lay between the germline ends.

The chain recombines TRBV7-2 with TRBJ1-5, with 8 bases identical to TRBD1. This CDR3 is 14 amino acids long. Looked up from germline, CDR1 is SGHTA and CDR2 is FQGNSA. V shed 4 bases and J 6 bases; nucleotides not matched to a gene: 5. CDR3 loop: CASSYLGTGQPQHF. CDR3 bases: TGTGCCAGCAGCTACCTTGGGACAGGTCAGCCCCAGCATTTT.

This chain uses TRBV12-1 with TRBJ1-5; TRBD1 is the table's D call and was not checked against the DNA. TRBV12-1 is recorded as a pseudogene. The CDR3 sequence is 14 residues long. The DNA for the CDR3 is TGTGCCAGCAGCTTTGACAGGGACAATCAGCCCCAGCATTTT. Residues: CASSFDRDNQPQHF.

The V call is TRBV9, the J call TRBJ2-3, with TRBD2 identical over 12 bases. Germline lookup yields CDR1 SGDLS and CDR2 YYNGEE. The V and J ends lost 0 bases and 3 bases, in that order; junction bases with no gene match: 5. This CDR3 is 17 amino acids long. The CDR3 region has the DNA TGTGCCAGCAGCGTAGGGACTAGCGGGATGTTGACAGATACGCAGTATTTT. Amino acid sequence: CASSVGTSGMLTDTQYF.

The V and J genes are TRBV6-1 and TRBJ2-7; maybe TRBD1 (5 bases). Per the germline V gene, CDR1 is MNHNS and CDR2 is SASEGT. CDR3 size: 14 residues. The V end was cut by 0 bases, the J end by 9 bases, with 15 bases between. The CDR3 spells CASSEANRYYWQYF. CDR3 sequence (DNA): TGTGCCAGCAGTGAAGCGAACAGGTATTATTGGCAGTACTTC.

The genes are TRBV5-1 and TRBJ2-2, with 10 bases matching TRBD1. CDR3 length equals 14 residues. V was clipped by 4 bases and J by 6 bases; unmatched bases: 3. CDR1 and CDR2 (germline): SGHRS, YFSETQ. The CDR3 protein is CASSQGQGSGELFF. Written as DNA, the CDR3 is TGCGCCAGCAGCCAGGGACAGGGGTCCGGGGAGCTGTTTTTT.

The sample holds a few counts of this clone. The V and J genes are TRBV5-1 and TRBJ2-7, with TRBD1 identical over 9 bases. Trimming at V came to 3 bases and at J to 4 bases, leaving 2 bases not matched to a gene. The CDR3 runs to 13 residues. The germline V gene has CDR1 SGHRS and CDR2 YFSETQ. CDR3 nucleotides: TGCGCCAGCAGCTCCGGGACAGGGTACGAGCAGTACTTC. It is translated as CASSSGTGYEQYF.